This passage covers 8 T cell receptor beta chains from one sample sequenced in a study of identifying expanded T cells in peripheral blood. The protocol was immunoSEQ multiplex PCR, while the TCRdb copy is restricted to in-frame clones and leaves out a portion. In the table there are 90,000 to 95,000 clones, 88% of which are singletons. Sequenced material: blood. The origin of the receptors is a person aged 18 to 69 in good health.

The J gene is TRBJ2-3, the V gene TRBV14; 9 positions agree with TRBD1. After removal of 4 bases from V and 8 bases from J, the junction contained 4 bases not matched to a gene. The length of the CDR3 is 13 residues. CDR1 is SGHDN and CDR2 is FVKESK in the germline V gene. Written as DNA, the CDR3 is TGTGCCAGCAGCCTGGACAGGGGCAGTACGCAGTATTTT. Protein: CASSLDRGSTQYF.

V and J are TRBV19 and TRBJ1-2, with D perhaps TRBD1 (5 bases). This CDR3 region has 12 residues. V lost 7 bases, J lost 8 bases, and 14 bases lay in between. Germline V gene data show CDR1 as LNHDA and CDR2 as SQIVND (reference sequence). CDR3 protein: CASTDGARGYTF. In nucleotides, the CDR3 is TGTGCCAGTACTGACGGGGCGAGGGGCTACACCTTC.

CDR3 in amino acids: CAWWPGGGETQYF. In DNA, the CDR3 is TGTGCCTGGTGGCCCGGGGGAGGGGAGACCCAGTACTTC. The chain has TRBV30 and TRBJ2-5; TRBD2 matches 7 bases. Germline loops: CDR1 GTSNPN, CDR2 SVGIG (reference sequence). This CDR3 spans 13 amino acids. The trim removed 5 bases at V and 5 bases at J, leaving 8 bases unmatched.

This clone was recorded a few times. The chain couples TRBV6-5 to TRBJ2-2, with 7 bases fitting TRBD1. Germline lookup yields CDR1 MNHEY and CDR2 SVGAGI. V was clipped by 6 bases and J by 4 bases; unmatched bases: 5. The CDR3 consists of 14 residues. Here the CDR3 reads CASRTGVGTGELFF. The CDR3 DNA sequence: TGTGCCAGCAGAACAGGGGTTGGCACCGGGGAGCTGTTTTTT.

This clone was counted only a few times. The rearrangement uses TRBV6-4 and TRBJ1-6; D is unresolved. The CDR3 sequence is 15 residues long. The germline V gene encodes CDR1 MRHNA and CDR2 SNTAGT. The V end was cut by 3 bases, the J end by 7 bases, with 13 bases between. CDR3 sequence (DNA): TGTGCCAGCAGTGATTCGGGCAGTACGAATTCACCCCTCCACTTT. This codes for CASSDSGSTNSPLHF.

The chain recombines TRBV12-5 with TRBJ1-1; D is ambiguous. This CDR3 contains 13 residues. CDR1 and CDR2 (germline): LGHNT, FRNRAP. With 3 bases removed from V and 0 bases from J, the gap between germline ends came to 5 bases. In DNA, the CDR3 is TGTGCTAGTGGTTTTCAGTTGAACACTGAAGCTTTCTTT. Residues: CASGFQLNTEAFF.

V is TRBV11-1 and J is TRBJ2-6; D call uncertain. This CDR3 contains 15 residues. Trimming removed 5 bases at V and 2 bases at J, with 10 bases between. Germline CDR1 and CDR2: SGHAT and FQDESV (reference sequence). DNA of the CDR3: TGTGCCAGCAGCGGATTTCCTGCTGGGGCCAACGTCCTGACTTTC. Amino acid sequence: CASSGFPAGANVLTF.

The chain employs TRBV5-1 and TRBJ1-1; weak D call: TRBD1 (5 bases). The V end was cut by 0 bases, the J end by 3 bases, with 18 bases between. The CDR3 is made up of 17 amino acids. The germline V gene encodes CDR1 SGHRS and CDR2 YFSETQ. The CDR3, as DNA: TGCGCCAGCAGCTTGGACCCGCCCGGGACCAGGGACACTGAAGCTTTCTTT. Translated: CASSLDPPGTRDTEAFF.